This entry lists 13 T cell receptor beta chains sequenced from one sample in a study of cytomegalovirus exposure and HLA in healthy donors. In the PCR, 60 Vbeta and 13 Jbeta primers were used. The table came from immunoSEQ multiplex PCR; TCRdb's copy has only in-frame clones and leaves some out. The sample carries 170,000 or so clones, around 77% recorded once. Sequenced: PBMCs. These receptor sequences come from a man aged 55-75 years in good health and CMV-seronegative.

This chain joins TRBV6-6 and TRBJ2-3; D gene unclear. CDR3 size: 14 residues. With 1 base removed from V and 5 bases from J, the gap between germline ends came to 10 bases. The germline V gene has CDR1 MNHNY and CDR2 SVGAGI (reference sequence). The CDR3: CASSYLPGQDTQYF. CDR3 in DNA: TGTGCCAGCAGTTACTTGCCTGGGCAAGATACGCAGTATTTT.

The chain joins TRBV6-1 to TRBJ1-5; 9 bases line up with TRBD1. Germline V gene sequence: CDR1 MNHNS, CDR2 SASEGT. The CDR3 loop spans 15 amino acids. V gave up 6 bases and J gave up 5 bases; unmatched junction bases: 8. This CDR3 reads CASSSRTGEDQPQHF. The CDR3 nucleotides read TGTGCCAGCAGCTCCCGGACAGGGGAAGATCAGCCCCAGCATTTT.

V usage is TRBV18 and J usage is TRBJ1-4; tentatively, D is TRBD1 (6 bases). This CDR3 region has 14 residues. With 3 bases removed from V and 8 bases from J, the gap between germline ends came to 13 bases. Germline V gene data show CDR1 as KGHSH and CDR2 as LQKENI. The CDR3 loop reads CASSPSGAHEKLFF. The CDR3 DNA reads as TGTGCCAGCTCACCGTCAGGGGCGCACGAAAAACTGTTTTTT.

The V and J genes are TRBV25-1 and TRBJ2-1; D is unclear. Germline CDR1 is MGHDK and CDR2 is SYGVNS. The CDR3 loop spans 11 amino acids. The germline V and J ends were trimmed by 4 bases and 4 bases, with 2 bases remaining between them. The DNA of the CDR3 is TGTGCCAGCAGTGTATACAATGAGCAGTTCTTC. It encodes CASSVYNEQFF.

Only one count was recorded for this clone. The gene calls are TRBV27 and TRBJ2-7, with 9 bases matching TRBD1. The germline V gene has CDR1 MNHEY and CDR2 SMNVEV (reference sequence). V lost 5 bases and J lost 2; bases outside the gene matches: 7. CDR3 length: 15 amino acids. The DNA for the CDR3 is TGTGCCAGCAGTGAGGGGACAGGGAAAACCTACGAGCAGTACTTC. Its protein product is CASSEGTGKTYEQYF.

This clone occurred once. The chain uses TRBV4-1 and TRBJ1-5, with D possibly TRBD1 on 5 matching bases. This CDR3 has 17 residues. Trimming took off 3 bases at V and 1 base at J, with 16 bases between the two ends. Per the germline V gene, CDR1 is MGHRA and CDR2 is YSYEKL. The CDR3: CASSQGDRRGSNQPQHF. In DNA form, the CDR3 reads TGCGCCAGCAGCCAGGGCGATCGGAGGGGAAGCAATCAGCCCCAGCATTTT.

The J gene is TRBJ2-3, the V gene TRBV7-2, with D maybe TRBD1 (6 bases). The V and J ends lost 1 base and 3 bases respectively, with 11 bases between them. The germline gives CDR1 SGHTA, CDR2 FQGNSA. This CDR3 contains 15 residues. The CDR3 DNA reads TGTGCCAGCAGCTTAGGGGCAGGGGAGACAGATACGCAGTATTTT. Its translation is CASSLGAGETDTQYF.

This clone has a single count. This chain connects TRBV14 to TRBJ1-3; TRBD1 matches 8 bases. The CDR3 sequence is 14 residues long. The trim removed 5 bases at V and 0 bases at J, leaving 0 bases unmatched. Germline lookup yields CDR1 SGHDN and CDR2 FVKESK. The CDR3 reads CASSDRGSGNTIYF. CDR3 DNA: TGTGCCAGCAGCGACAGGGGCTCTGGAAACACCATATATTTT.

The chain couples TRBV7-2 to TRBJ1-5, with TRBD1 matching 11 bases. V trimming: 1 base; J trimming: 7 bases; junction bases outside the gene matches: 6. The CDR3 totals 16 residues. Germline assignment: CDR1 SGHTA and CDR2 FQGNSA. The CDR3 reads CASSLDRTGGVQPQHF. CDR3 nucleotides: TGTGCCAGCAGCTTAGACCGGACAGGGGGCGTGCAGCCCCAGCATTTT.

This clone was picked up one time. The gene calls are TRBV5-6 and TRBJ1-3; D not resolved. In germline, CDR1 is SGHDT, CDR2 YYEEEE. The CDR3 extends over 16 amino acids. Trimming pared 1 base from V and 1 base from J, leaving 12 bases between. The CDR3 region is CASSLRLTSSGNTIYF. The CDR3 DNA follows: TGTGCCAGCAGCTTGCGACTGACGAGTTCTGGAAACACCATATATTTT. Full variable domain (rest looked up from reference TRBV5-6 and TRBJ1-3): DAGVTQSPTHLIKTRGQQVTLRCSPKSGHDTVSWYQQALGQGPQFIFQYYEEEERQRGNFPDRFSGHQFPNYSSELNVNALLLGDSALYLCASSLRLTSSGNTIYFGEGSWLTVV.

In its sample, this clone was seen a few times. CDR3 nucleotide sequence: TGTGCCAGCAGCTCTCTCCCGACAGGGGGGGCCGATACGCAGTATTTT. This encodes CASSSLPTGGADTQYF. The V and J genes are TRBV13 and TRBJ2-3, with TRBD1 matching over 9 bases. The CDR3 covers 16 residues. CDR1 PRHDT and CDR2 FYEKMQ come from the germline V gene (reference sequence). V shed 4 bases, J shed 6 bases, and the junction held 11 bases outside the gene matches.

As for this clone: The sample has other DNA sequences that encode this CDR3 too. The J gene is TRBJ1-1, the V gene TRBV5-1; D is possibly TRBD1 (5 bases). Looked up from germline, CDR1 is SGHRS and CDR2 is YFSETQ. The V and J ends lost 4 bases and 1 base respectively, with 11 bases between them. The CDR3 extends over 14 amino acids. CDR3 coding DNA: TGCGCCAGCAGCCGGGGGACGGCGAACACTGAAGCTTTCTTT. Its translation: CASSRGTANTEAFF.

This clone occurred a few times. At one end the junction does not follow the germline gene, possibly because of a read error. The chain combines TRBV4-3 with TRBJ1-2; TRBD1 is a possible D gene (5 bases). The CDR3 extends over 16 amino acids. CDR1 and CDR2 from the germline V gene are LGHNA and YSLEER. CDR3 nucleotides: TGCGCCAGCAGCCAGCAAGGGACTCCCAGTTCGTATGGCTACCCCTTC. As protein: CASSQQGTPSSYGYPF.